Below, 28 T cell receptor beta chains from the same sample are listed, as sequenced in a study of shared clonotypes between healthy human individuals. It was CD45RO-negative cells, positively selected for CCR7, that made up naive CD8 cells, with terminally differentiated effector memory CD45RA+ cells excluded. Clones were read by immunoSEQ multiplex PCR, and TCRdb kept only the in-frame ones, dropping some. The sample lists about 2.2 million clones, approximately 92% occurring once. The source material was naive CD8+ T cells from PBMCs. Receptors were obtained from a man younger than 30 in good health. Some clones in this sample may be carry-over from other donors' samples.

This chain connects TRBV5-6 to TRBJ2-7, with D tentatively TRBD1 (5 bases). V lost 2 bases to trimming and J lost 2 bases, with 8 bases between them. Germline assignment: CDR1 SGHDT and CDR2 YYEEEE. This CDR3 region has 13 residues. The chain's CDR3 is CASSFRETYEQYF. The CDR3 DNA follows: TGTGCCAGCAGCTTCAGGGAAACCTACGAGCAGTACTTC.

The chain joins TRBV14 to TRBJ2-1; 8 nucleotides align to TRBD2. V gave up 3 bases and J gave up 8 bases; unmatched junction bases: 9. This CDR3 is built from 15 residues. Per the germline V gene, CDR1 is SGHDN and CDR2 is FVKESK. The CDR3 sequence is CASSQRTSFWDEQFF. CDR3 in DNA: TGTGCCAGCAGCCAGAGGACTAGCTTTTGGGATGAGCAGTTCTTC.

This sequence joins TRBV7-9 and TRBJ1-2, with unresolved D. The CDR3 loop spans 13 amino acids. Looked up from germline, CDR1 is SEHNR and CDR2 is FQNEAQ (reference sequence). Trimming removed 1 base from V and 3 bases from J, with 6 bases in between. CDR3 region: CASSLGAYYGYTF. CDR3 in DNA: TGTGCCAGCAGCTTAGGGGCATACTATGGCTACACCTTC.

On this clone: The sample has other DNA sequences that encode this CDR3 too. The rearrangement joins TRBV27 to TRBJ2-7, with 7 bases fitting TRBD1. J gave up 5 bases and V 6 bases, and 4 bases lay outside the gene matches. The CDR3 covers 12 residues. Germline V gene data show CDR1 as MNHEY and CDR2 as SMNVEV (reference sequence). The DNA for the CDR3 is TGTGCCAGCAGCCCGACAGGGCACGAGCAGTACTTC. Translated, it gives CASSPTGHEQYF.

J is TRBJ2-1 and V is TRBV19; D not resolved. CDR1 is LNHDA, CDR2 SQIVND, per germline (reference sequence). Trimming stripped 4 bases from V and 4 bases from J, with 14 bases between. This CDR3 is 15 amino acids long. Here the CDR3 DNA reads TGTGCCAGTAGTAGCCTCCCGCGCGGTTACAATGAGCAGTTCTTC. Residues: CASSSLPRGYNEQFF.

The gene calls are TRBV29-1 and TRBJ1-4; D might be TRBD1 (6 bases). V was trimmed by 4 bases and J by 7 bases, leaving 13 bases between them. CDR1 is SQVTM and CDR2 is ANQGSEA in the germline V gene. This CDR3 region has 13 residues. The CDR3 loop is CSVVGGDSEKLFF. CDR3 DNA sequence: TGCAGCGTTGTGGGGGGCGACAGTGAAAAACTGTTTTTT. The variable domain in full, with the rest retrieved from reference TRBV29-1 and TRBJ1-4, is SAVISQKPSRDICQRGTSLTIQCQVDSQVTMMFWYRQQPGQSLTLIATANQGSEATYESGFVIDKFPISRPNLTFSTLTVSNMSPEDSSIYLCSVVGGDSEKLFFGSGTQLSVL.

This chain connects TRBV19 to TRBJ2-5; D gene unclear. Trimming left V 5 bases short and J 4 bases short, with 14 bases between. The germline V gene has CDR1 LNHDA and CDR2 SQIVND (reference sequence). This CDR3 spans 14 amino acids. The CDR3 is CASSSTAWGETQYF. CDR3 nucleotides: TGTGCCAGTAGTTCCACCGCCTGGGGAGAGACCCAGTACTTC. Using reference TRBV19 and TRBJ2-5 for the parts outside the CDR3, the full variable domain is DGGITQSPKYLFRKEGQNVTLSCEQNLNHDAMYWYRQDPGQGLRLIYYSQIVNDFQKGDIAEGYSVSREKKESFPLTVTSAQKNPTAFYLCASSSTAWGETQYFGPGTRLLVL.

The count of this clone is one. CDR3 nucleotides: TGCGCCAGCAGCTTGGATGGGCTAGCGGCTAGCACAGATACGCAGTATTTT. This sequence encodes CASSLDGLAASTDTQYF. The chain recombines TRBV5-1 with TRBJ2-3, with 7 bases lining up with TRBD2. Per the germline V gene, CDR1 is SGHRS and CDR2 is YFSETQ. The CDR3 totals 17 residues. After removal of 0 bases from V and 0 bases from J, the junction contained 7 bases not matched to a gene.

The rearrangement links TRBV9 to TRBJ1-4, with D unresolved. Trimming removed 4 bases at V and 4 bases at J, with 17 bases between. Looked up from germline, CDR1 is SGDLS and CDR2 is YYNGEE. This CDR3 is 16 amino acids long. DNA of the CDR3: TGTGCCAGCAGCCATCATTCGGACCGCATTAATGAAAAACTGTTTTTT. Translation gives CASSHHSDRINEKLFF.

This sequence joins TRBV9 and TRBJ2-7; 9 bases are shared with TRBD2. This CDR3 is built from 15 residues. Looked up from germline, CDR1 is SGDLS and CDR2 is YYNGEE. The V segment lost 0 bases and the J segment 2 bases; nucleotides outside the gene matches: 3. As DNA, the CDR3 is TGTGCCAGCAGCGTAGGGACTAGCGCAGCCTACGAGCAGTACTTC. This codes for CASSVGTSAAYEQYF.

The chain couples TRBV28 to TRBJ2-1; 15 nucleotides align to TRBD2. The CDR3 loop spans 18 amino acids. Germline lookup yields CDR1 MDHEN and CDR2 SYDVKM. Trimming cost V 5 bases and J 0 bases; bases outside gene matches: 5. The CDR3 DNA reads as TGTGCCAGCAGTGGACTAGCGGGAGGGTCGAGCTCCTACAATGAGCAGTTCTTC. Amino acid sequence: CASSGLAGGSSSYNEQFF. The full variable domain, completed using reference TRBV28 and TRBJ2-1, is DVKVTQSSRYLVKRTGEKVFLECVQDMDHENMFWYRQDPGLGLRLIYFSYDVKMKEKGDIPEGYSVSREKKERFSLILESASTNQTSMYLCASSGLAGGSSSYNEQFFGPGTRLTVL.

V gene TRBV5-1 combines with J gene TRBJ2-7; 10 bases agree with TRBD1. Losses at the gene ends were 0 bases for V and 2 bases for J; bases not matched to a gene: 8. This CDR3 region has 17 residues. Germline lookup yields CDR1 SGHRS and CDR2 YFSETQ. The CDR3, as DNA: TGCGCCAGCAGCTTGGACTTCGGACAGGGGGGCGCCTACGAGCAGTACTTC. Its translation: CASSLDFGQGGAYEQYF.

This rearrangement joins TRBV28 to TRBJ1-2; tentative D call: TRBD1 (6 bases). The CDR3 has 17 residues. Trimming cost V 2 bases and J 0 bases, with 16 bases left between them. Germline V gene data show CDR1 as MDHEN and CDR2 as SYDVKM. CDR3 in amino acids: CASSLAPGQTPNYGYTF. The CDR3 bases are TGTGCCAGCAGTTTAGCCCCCGGACAGACTCCTAACTATGGCTACACCTTC.

The J gene is TRBJ2-7, the V gene TRBV10-1; 10 bases agree with TRBD2. J was trimmed by 1 base and V by 2 bases; bases with no gene match: 5. CDR3 length: 16 amino acids. The V gene's germline CDR1 is WNHNN and CDR2 SYGVQD (reference sequence). The DNA of the CDR3 is TGCGCCAGCAGTGAGGGGCTAGCGGGAGCTTCCTACGAGCAGTACTTC. Its protein product is CASSEGLAGASYEQYF.

The chain is built from TRBV27 and TRBJ2-7, with D unclear. The CDR3 is made up of 16 amino acids. The V gene lost 6 bases and the J gene lost 6 bases, with 24 bases spanning the gap. In germline, CDR1 is MNHEY, CDR2 SMNVEV (reference sequence). For the CDR3, the DNA is TGTGCCAGCAGCCCCGCCTCGTTTTCTTTGGTTGGCGAGCAGTACTTC. As protein: CASSPASFSLVGEQYF.

The chain joins TRBV5-6 to TRBJ2-3, with TRBD2 matching over 15 bases. The V segment lost 4 bases and the J segment 8 bases; nucleotides outside the gene matches: 11. The CDR3 extends over 17 amino acids. Germline values: CDR1 SGHDT, CDR2 YYEEEE. The CDR3 DNA follows: TGTGCCAGCAGCCCTGATGGACTAGCGGGAGGGCCCGCTACGCAGTATTTT. This encodes CASSPDGLAGGPATQYF.

The genes are TRBV5-1 and TRBJ1-1; TRBD1 matches 8 bases. This CDR3 is 15 amino acids long. Germline V CDR1 and CDR2: SGHRS, YFSETQ. V gave up 5 bases and J gave up 0 bases; unmatched junction bases: 6. The CDR3 loop reads CASRAGQGMNTEAFF. The CDR3 DNA sequence: TGCGCCAGCAGGGCCGGACAGGGTATGAACACTGAAGCTTTCTTT.

This chain links TRBV30 with TRBJ1-1; no clear D. The CDR3 loop spans 14 amino acids. The germline V and J ends were trimmed by 4 bases and 1 base, with 13 bases remaining between them. The V gene's germline CDR1 is GTSNPN and CDR2 SVGIG (reference sequence). The CDR3 DNA reads as TGTGCCTGGACCCCAAATTGGCAGAACACTGAAGCTTTCTTT. This codes for CAWTPNWQNTEAFF.

The chain joins TRBV28 to TRBJ2-7; D possibly corresponds to TRBD1 (6 bases). V was trimmed by 4 bases and J by 1 base, leaving 11 bases between them. CDR3 length: 14 residues. Germline V gene sequence: CDR1 MDHEN, CDR2 SYDVKM. The CDR3 loop is CASSWDKLSYEQYF. The CDR3 DNA sequence: TGTGCCAGCAGTTGGGACAAACTTTCCTACGAGCAGTACTTC.

This clone turned up a few times. The chain recombines TRBV10-2 with TRBJ1-2, with D hard to call. V was cut by 2 bases and J by 3 bases, with 10 bases left in between. The CDR3 consists of 14 residues. Germline CDR1 reads WSHSY; CDR2 reads SAAADI. The CDR3 DNA reads as TGCGCCAGCAGTGAGCCCCCTCCCGACTATGGCTACACCTTC. This encodes CASSEPPPDYGYTF.

DNA for the CDR3: TGTGCCAGCAGCCCGACCGGGACGCTAAATGAGCAGTTCTTC. Translation gives CASSPTGTLNEQFF. The chain joins TRBV7-9 to TRBJ2-1; D is perhaps TRBD1 or TRBD2 (5 bases each). The germline V gene has CDR1 SEHNR and CDR2 FQNEAQ (reference sequence). V was pared by 5 bases and J by 7 bases, with 15 bases between. The CDR3 is 14 amino acids.

The chain couples TRBV7-9 to TRBJ2-7; TRBD1 aligns across 7 bases. V shed 4 bases, J shed 4 bases, and the junction held 7 bases outside the gene matches. This CDR3 region has 14 residues. The V gene's germline CDR1 is SEHNR and CDR2 FQNEAQ (reference sequence). The DNA for the CDR3 is TGTGCCAGCAGCTCCGGACAGGTAATTTACGAGCAGTACTTC. Protein sequence: CASSSGQVIYEQYF.

The chain combines TRBV30 with TRBJ2-7; D is possibly TRBD2 (6 bases). CDR1 and CDR2 (germline): GTSNPN, SVGIG (reference sequence). V lost 0 bases and J lost 6, with 18 bases in between. The CDR3 has 15 residues. Here the CDR3 reads CAWSVKATWGGEQYF. CDR3 coding DNA: TGTGCCTGGAGTGTAAAGGCGACTTGGGGAGGCGAGCAGTACTTC.

The chain links TRBV11-2 to TRBJ2-7; D call uncertain. The ends were cut back, 3 bases at V and 3 bases at J, with 9 bases in the middle. The CDR3 loop spans 13 amino acids. Looked up from germline, CDR1 is SGHAT and CDR2 is FQNNGV. CDR3 protein: CASSLAQYYEQYF. In nucleotides, the CDR3 is TGTGCCAGCAGCTTGGCCCAGTACTACGAGCAGTACTTC.

This rearrangement joins TRBV7-9 to TRBJ2-1, with 7 bases aligning to TRBD2. Looked up from germline, CDR1 is SEHNR and CDR2 is FQNEAQ (reference sequence). The J segment lost 0 bases and the V segment lost 7 bases, leaving 6 bases of the junction unmatched. The CDR3 runs 15 residues. The CDR3 here is CASTSSGSSYNEQFF. CDR3 nucleotides: TGTGCCAGCACCTCTAGCGGTAGCTCCTACAATGAGCAGTTCTTC.

J is TRBJ2-1 and V is TRBV5-1; D call uncertain. The length of the CDR3 is 12 residues. V was pared by 4 bases and J by 10 bases, with 12 bases between. Germline V gene data show CDR1 as SGHRS and CDR2 as YFSETQ. This CDR3 is CASSGNDAEQFF. CDR3 DNA: TGCGCCAGCAGCGGTAATGACGCGGAGCAGTTCTTC.

The chain employs TRBV29-1 and TRBJ2-1; D unresolved. This CDR3 comprises 13 residues. Germline V lookup: CDR1 SQVTM, CDR2 ANQGSEA. V gave up 3 bases and J gave up 1 base, with 7 bases separating them. CDR3 sequence: CSVEPRSYNEQFF. The DNA for the CDR3 is TGCAGCGTTGAGCCCAGGTCCTACAATGAGCAGTTCTTC.

Points on this clone: This specimen includes other DNA sequences encoding the same CDR3. This sequence joins TRBV7-3 and TRBJ2-1; 16 nucleotides align to TRBD2. V dropped 4 bases and J dropped 8; count of bases not matched to a gene: 2. CDR3 length: 15 residues. CDR1 and CDR2 from the germline V gene are SGHTA and FQGTGA. CDR3 in DNA: TGTGCCAGCAGCTCGGGGACTAGCGGGAGGGATGAGCAGTTCTTC. Encoded protein: CASSSGTSGRDEQFF.